These T cell receptor beta chains were read from a single sample in a study of T cells in Graves' hyperthyroidism and ophthalmopathy. Using its own MiXCR run on the multiplex PCR reads, TCRdb lists one record per CDR3 protein. The sample consists of 610,000 or so distinct CDR3 sequences, 35% to 55% of them appearing once. What was sequenced was peripheral blood or thyroid tissue (not recorded which). The receptor source for this set is a woman between 18 and 30 years old with Graves' hyperthyroidism. The conserved cysteine and the conserved F or W are not part of the CDR3 here. D genes are given only for firm matches. Size values are once, few and many counts, or a class for expanded clones, and some rows have none.

12	TRBV7-9	-	TRBJ1-4	TRBD1	ASSFPGTDEKLF
12	TRBV20-1	once	TRBJ1-2	-	SVTKRTGGHGYT
14	TRBV9	-	TRBJ2-3	-	ASSVAFSGPSYTQY
11	TRBV6-6	few	TRBJ2-3	-	ASSYLGTDTQY
12	TRBV7-9	many	TRBJ2-5	-	ASSFLKFQETQY
13	TRBV4-1	many	TRBJ1-1	TRBD1	ASSREGTGKPEAF
14	TRBV20-1	many	TRBJ1-5	TRBD1	SAIPFGTGDNQPQH
12	TRBV28	many	TRBJ2-7	TRBD2	ASRSLAGLGEQY
10	TRBV9	few	TRBJ1-1	TRBD1	ASGTGNTEAF
13	TRBV5-6	-	TRBJ1-2	-	ASSQEDRSYYGYT
12	TRBV7-3	-	TRBJ1-4	TRBD1	ASSWGQGGQKLF
14	TRBV11-2	-	TRBJ2-7	TRBD2	ASSPLSGGRLYEQY
11	TRBV20-1	-	TRBJ1-5	-	SARESGNQPQH
8	TRBV10-3	-	TRBJ1-1	-	AISESEAF
10	TRBV29-1	-	TRBJ1-2	-	STVGSRYGYT
14	TRBV7-2	once	TRBJ2-3	TRBD2	ASSQVAGTRADTQY
12	TRBV9	many	TRBJ1-1	-	ASSAGLDDTEAF
12	TRBV2	few	TRBJ2-7	-	ASRQSSAVYEQY
16	TRBV7-2	many	TRBJ2-7	TRBD2	ASREEGGRAIGTYEQY
14	TRBV29-1	-	TRBJ2-5	-	SVDLAGGREQETQY
13	TRBV7-3	-	TRBJ2-7	TRBD2	ASSSPGGRDYEQY
12	TRBV20-1	many	TRBJ2-7	-	SAREPGQDYEQY
12	TRBV7-7	many	TRBJ2-7	-	ASSPQDGSYEQY
8	TRBV19	-	TRBJ1-2	-	ASSIDGYT
13	TRBV7-2	many	TRBJ1-4	-	ASSLADARKEKLF
16	TRBV5-1	few	TRBJ2-7	TRBD1	ASSLAGDRGFRSYEQY
11	TRBV6-4	once	TRBJ1-1	-	ASTPRAIGEAF
13	TRBV10-3	-	TRBJ2-7	TRBD2	AISAQTSGGYEQY
13	TRBV7-2	-	TRBJ1-2	-	ASSLVMGSSTGYT
13	TRBV12-5	few	TRBJ2-5	TRBD1	AKEKDRVYQETQY
11	TRBV4-1	many	TRBJ2-5	TRBD1	ASRNRGGETQY
13	TRBV29-1	few	TRBJ2-7	TRBD2	SVQTGTTREDEQY
16	TRBV4-1	many	TRBJ2-6	-	ASSQPLRTGSGANVLT
15	TRBV14	-	TRBJ2-5	-	ASSQVPFSGDVKTQY
12	TRBV20-1	-	TRBJ1-2	-	SAETDRPTYGYT
16	TRBV12-3/TRBV12-4	many	TRBJ2-2	TRBD2	ASSPRQAGGRNTGELF
11	TRBV20-1	many	TRBJ1-2	-	SAPGQGVYGYT